These 10 T cell receptor beta chains came from one sample sequenced in a study of technical replicates of blood from a handful of donors (dated by TCRdb to 2016 to 2017). Library generation was performed with the immunoSEQ multiplex PCR assay. In TCRdb, the immuneACCESS table is reduced to in-frame sequences with V and J assigned. These tables do not hold every clone; where another copy was compared, an unresolved V gene accounts for under half, and the others remain unexplained. The sample table records about 56,000 clones; around 96% of these occur just once. Just over 3% of the sample belongs to the ten largest clones. The material sequenced was PBMCs. These receptors all come from a human donor in good health. Some clones in this sample may be carry-over from other donors' samples.

The chain recombines TRBV6-5 with TRBJ1-5; 7 bases line up with TRBD1. Germline V CDR1 and CDR2: MNHEY, SVGAGI. CDR3 size: 16 residues. V was clipped by 4 bases and J by 3 bases; unmatched bases: 9. The CDR3 region has the DNA TGTGCCAGCAGTTCTACTCGGACAGGCATCAATCAGCCCCAGCATTTT. It yields the protein CASSSTRTGINQPQHF.

This sequence joins TRBV29-1 and TRBJ1-1; no firm D call. V shed 6 bases and J shed 1 base, with 6 bases lying between them. The germline V gene encodes CDR1 SQVTM and CDR2 ANQGSEA. CDR3 size: 11 residues. The CDR3 loop is CSVSKNTEAFF. CDR3 DNA sequence: TGCAGCGTATCTAAGAACACTGAAGCTTTCTTT.

V gene TRBV19 combines with J gene TRBJ1-2; D remains ambiguous. Germline V CDR1 and CDR2: LNHDA, SQIVND (reference sequence). V lost 5 bases and J 4 bases, leaving 20 bases between the germline ends. The CDR3 totals 16 residues. The CDR3 here is CASSPVGVRGAYGYTF. The CDR3 nucleotides are TGTGCCAGTAGTCCGGTCGGGGTCCGTGGAGCCTATGGCTACACCTTC.

The chain combines TRBV25-1 with TRBJ2-7, with 7 bases that match TRBD1. Trimming at V came to 1 base and at J to 1 base, leaving 7 bases not matched to a gene. CDR3 length: 16 amino acids. In germline, CDR1 is MGHDK, CDR2 SYGVNS. The CDR3 loop is CASSESGGRRSYEQYF. The CDR3 coding sequence is TGTGCCAGCAGTGAATCAGGGGGAAGAAGATCCTACGAGCAGTACTTC.

The chain employs TRBV9 and TRBJ1-3; no clear D gene. V gave up 4 bases and J gave up 0 bases, with 8 bases separating them. The CDR3 consists of 14 residues. The germline V gene has CDR1 SGDLS and CDR2 YYNGEE. CDR3 loop: CASSPTDSGNTIYF. For the CDR3, the DNA is TGTGCCAGCAGCCCTACAGACTCTGGAAACACCATATATTTT.

The V and J genes are TRBV6-4 and TRBJ2-3, with 9 bases identical to TRBD2. V was pared by 3 bases and J by 3 bases, with 7 bases of the junction left unmatched. The V gene's germline CDR1 is MRHNA and CDR2 SNTAGT. This CDR3 is 16 amino acids long. The CDR3 bases are TGTGCCAGCAGTGAACGCGGGGGGGCAGGAACAGATACGCAGTATTTT. This translates into CASSERGGAGTDTQYF.

This rearrangement joins TRBV7-6 to TRBJ2-7; D is perhaps TRBD1 (5 bases). V dropped 1 base and J dropped 2 bases, with 18 bases sitting between them. This CDR3 comprises 17 residues. Germline CDR1 is SGHVS and CDR2 is FNYEAQ. In DNA form, the CDR3 reads TGTGCCAGCAGCTTAGTTTCATTGGGGAAAGGGGCCTACGAGCAGTACTTC. Translation: CASSLVSLGKGAYEQYF.

This clone came up once. The V and J genes are TRBV30 and TRBJ1-2; D unresolved. The CDR3 covers 13 residues. Germline values: CDR1 GTSNPN, CDR2 SVGIG (reference sequence). Trimming cost V 5 bases and J 4 bases, with 14 bases left between them. In DNA form, the CDR3 reads TGTGCCTGGGACAAAGTCCCAGTCTATGGCTACACCTTC. Protein: CAWDKVPVYGYTF.

The V call is TRBV18, the J call TRBJ1-3; 8 bases are a match to TRBD1. The CDR3 consists of 13 residues. Germline CDR1 and CDR2: KGHSH and LQKENI. With V trimmed by 7 bases and J by 4 bases, 3 bases remained unmatched. Written as DNA, the CDR3 is TGTGCCAGCTTTGGACAGGGAGGAAACACCATATATTTT. This sequence encodes CASFGQGGNTIYF.

The genes are TRBV5-1 and TRBJ2-5; 11 bases line up with TRBD2. The length of the CDR3 is 15 residues. The V segment lost 4 bases and the J segment 4 bases; nucleotides outside the gene matches: 6. Looked up from germline, CDR1 is SGHRS and CDR2 is YFSETQ. This CDR3 is CASSPGTSGLETQYF. In DNA form, the CDR3 reads TGCGCCAGCAGCCCCGGGACTAGCGGTTTAGAGACCCAGTACTTC. Together with reference TRBV5-1 and TRBJ2-5, the CDR3 gives the full variable domain: KAGVTQTPRYLIKTRGQQVTLSCSPISGHRSVSWYQQTPGQGLQFLFEYFSETQRNKGNFPGRFSGRQFSNSRSEMNVSTLELGDSALYLCASSPGTSGLETQYFGPGTRLLVL.